This T cell receptor (beta chain) was captured by sequencing in a study of OX40 agonist ivuxolimab in advanced cancers. Study details: Enrolled patients in dose escalation had cancers that were hepatocellular carcinoma, melanoma, renal cell or head and neck cancer. Study results and caveats: Relative to CD4+, CD8+ T cells held more expanded clones on average. Among the nonresponders, some also had low normalized T-cell clonal expansion.

A remark on this clone: The antigen is unknown.

CDR1 and CDR2 from the germline V gene are MNHNS and SASEGT. V lost 10 bases to trimming and J lost 9 bases; unmatched junction nucleotides: 11. This CDR3 has 15 residues. Profiled with immunoSEQ multiplex PCR; TCRdb holds only in-frame clones, not every one. The table shows tens of thousands of clones, with around 87% occurring only once. The sequence was collected from an adult with an advanced solid tumor such as melanoma, head and neck, liver or kidney cancer. The V and J genes are TRBV6-1 and TRBJ1-6; 11 bases line up with TRBD1. Sequencing used CD4+ or CD8+ T cells sorted from blood, obtained in a trial of the OX40 agonist ivuxolimab. In DNA form, the CDR3 reads TGTGCCACCGGGGACCGGGACAGGGGGTTTTCACCCCTCCACTTT. As protein: CATGDRDRGFSPLHF.